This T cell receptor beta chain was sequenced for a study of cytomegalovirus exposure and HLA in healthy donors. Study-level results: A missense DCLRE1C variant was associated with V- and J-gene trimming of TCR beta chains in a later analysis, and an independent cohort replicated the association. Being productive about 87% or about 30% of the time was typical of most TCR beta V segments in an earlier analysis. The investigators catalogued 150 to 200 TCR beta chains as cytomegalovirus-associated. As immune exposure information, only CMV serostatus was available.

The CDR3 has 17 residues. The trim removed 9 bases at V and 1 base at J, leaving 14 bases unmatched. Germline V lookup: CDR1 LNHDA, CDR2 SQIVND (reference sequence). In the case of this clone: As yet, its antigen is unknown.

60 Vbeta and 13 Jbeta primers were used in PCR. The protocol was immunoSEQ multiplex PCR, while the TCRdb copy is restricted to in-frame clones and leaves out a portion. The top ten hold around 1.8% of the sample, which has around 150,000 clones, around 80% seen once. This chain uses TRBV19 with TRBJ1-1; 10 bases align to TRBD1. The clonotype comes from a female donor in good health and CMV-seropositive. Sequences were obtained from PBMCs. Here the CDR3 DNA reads TGTGCCAGCGGAAGAATCCTGGGGACAGGGGCGAACACTGAAGCTTTCTTT. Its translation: CASGRILGTGANTEAFF.